The clone carrying this T cell receptor (beta chain) showed up just a few times. The Seattle patients joined while their infection was active and were tracked longitudinally afterward. The data derive from a study of blood T cell repertoires in COVID-19. Study information: Italy, Spain and the United States were the sources of the convalescent and acute COVID-19 samples.

The germline gives CDR1 LNHNV, CDR2 YYDKDF (reference sequence). This CDR3 has 14 amino acids. The V end lost 1 base, the J end lost 5 bases, and 6 bases lay between the germline ends. Authors' analysis steps: Reference gene primer amplification in the assay estimated nucleated cell counts. Libraries were prepared by immunoSEQ multiplex PCR; TCRdb keeps only in-frame clonotypes and omits some of them. V and J calls and clone size follow that table, whereas D and trimming were derived from the DNA. The top ten clones hold about 30% of a sample with 55,000 to 65,000 clones, roughly four fifths of them seen once.

Specimen: peripheral blood. The sequence was collected from a man in his 60s with COVID-19, enrolled during active disease. The J gene is TRBJ1-6, the V gene TRBV15; tentative D call: TRBD1 (5 bases). CDR3 sequence reads: CATSRVGDNSPLHF. The CDR3 bases are TGTGCCACCAGCAGAGTAGGGGATAATTCACCCCTCCACTTT.